These 14 T cell receptor beta chains originate from one sample sequenced in a study of blood T cell repertoires in COVID-19 (dated by TCRdb to the early 2020s). The library came from the immunoSEQ multiplex PCR assay. As stored in TCRdb, this immuneACCESS dataset retains in-frame rearrangements with V and J assigned. A fraction of the clones does not appear; measured against another copy, unresolved V genes explain less than half of the discrepancy, and the remainder lacks a known reason. This sample comprises 200,000 to 300,000 clones, about 89% of them detected only once. The ten largest clones capture approximately 9.4% of the sample. Sequences were obtained from peripheral blood. The receptors derive from a man in his forties or fifties who had recovered from COVID-19.

Remarks on this clone: At one boundary the junction diverges from the germline segment, which might be a read error. The chain links TRBV29-1 to TRBJ1-1, with TRBD1 matching over 7 bases. The CDR3 contains 10 residues. Per the germline V gene, CDR1 is SQVTM and CDR2 is ANQGSEA. CDR3 DNA sequence: TGCAGCGTCTGGGACAGCGGGCTGATCTTT. This codes for CSVWDSGLIF.

The J gene is TRBJ2-1, the V gene TRBV29-1; D is possibly TRBD1 (6 bases). Trimming pared 6 bases from V and 5 bases from J, leaving 17 bases between. Germline CDR1 is SQVTM and CDR2 is ANQGSEA. CDR3 length: 14 residues. The CDR3 sequence is CSVDSYEVHNEQFF. The CDR3 DNA reads as TGCAGCGTGGACAGCTATGAAGTCCACAATGAGCAGTTCTTC.

The chain combines TRBV19 with TRBJ1-1, with 7 bases matching TRBD1. The germline gives CDR1 LNHDA, CDR2 SQIVND (reference sequence). The CDR3 totals 17 residues. The J segment lost 0 bases and the V segment lost 5 bases, leaving 12 bases of the junction unmatched. The CDR3 sequence is CASSPSTGHRMNTEAFF. The CDR3 nucleotides are TGTGCCAGTAGTCCCTCGACAGGGCATCGGATGAACACTGAAGCTTTCTTT.

The chain employs TRBV7-3 and TRBJ2-3, with unresolved D. Germline CDR1 reads SGHTA; CDR2 reads FQGTGA. CDR3 length: 13 amino acids. Trimming took off 8 bases at V and 0 bases at J, with 9 bases between the two ends. The CDR3 coding sequence is TGTGCCAGCGGAGAACCTAGCACAGATACGCAGTATTTT. This encodes CASGEPSTDTQYF.

The chain recombines TRBV5-1 with TRBJ2-7; D might be TRBD2 (6 bases). The V gene lost 0 bases and the J gene lost 6 bases, with 16 bases spanning the gap. Germline V lookup: CDR1 SGHRS, CDR2 YFSETQ. The length of the CDR3 is 15 residues. In DNA form, the CDR3 reads TGCGCCAGCAGCTTGGAGGGAGGCCGGGGCGCCGAGCAGTACTTC. This codes for CASSLEGGRGAEQYF.

The chain carries TRBV6-6 and TRBJ2-7; TRBD2 matches 9 bases. The CDR3 covers 21 residues. V dropped 6 bases and J dropped 4; count of bases not matched to a gene: 28. The germline V gene encodes CDR1 MNHNY and CDR2 SVGAGI (reference sequence). The CDR3: CASSPFTRGGDRRDKIYEQYF. The CDR3 nucleotides are TGTGCCAGCAGCCCCTTTACGCGGGGGGGCGATAGAAGGGACAAAATATACGAGCAGTACTTC.

The V call is TRBV13, the J call TRBJ2-3, with 13 bases matching TRBD2. Germline V CDR1 and CDR2: PRHDT, FYEKMQ (reference sequence). CDR3 size: 16 residues. The V and J ends lost 5 bases and 4 bases, in that order; junction bases with no gene match: 6. The CDR3 bases are TGTGCCAGCAGCGAAGGGGGACTAGCGGGGCCAGATACGCAGTATTTT. This encodes CASSEGGLAGPDTQYF.

The CDR3 bases are TGTGCTAGTGGTCCCCCCAATGGGGAGGGAGGCGAGCAGTACTTC. This codes for CASGPPNGEGGEQYF. This chain uses TRBV12-5 with TRBJ2-7, with TRBD2 matching over 7 bases. The trim removed 5 bases at V and 6 bases at J, leaving 13 bases unmatched. The CDR3 length is 15 residues. Germline V lookup: CDR1 LGHNT, CDR2 FRNRAP.

The genes are TRBV28 and TRBJ2-5; tentatively, D is TRBD2 (6 bases). The V gene's germline CDR1 is MDHEN and CDR2 SYDVKM. V gave up 5 bases and J gave up 5 bases, with 15 bases separating them. CDR3 length equals 14 residues. The CDR3 nucleotides are TGTGCCAGCAGTCCGCCCGGGGGTTCGGAGACCCAGTACTTC. It yields the protein CASSPPGGSETQYF.

V gene TRBV7-9 combines with J gene TRBJ2-7; D might be TRBD2 (5 bases). V lost 5 bases and J 2 bases, leaving 19 bases between the germline ends. CDR1 and CDR2 (germline): SEHNR, FQNEAQ (reference sequence). The CDR3 has 16 amino acids. The CDR3 sequence: CASSPNRGNGAYEQYF. DNA of the CDR3: TGTGCCAGCAGCCCAAATCGGGGAAATGGTGCCTACGAGCAGTACTTC.

The chain employs TRBV7-2 and TRBJ2-1, with TRBD2 as a possible D gene (5 bases). V was trimmed by 6 bases and J by 10 bases, leaving 22 bases between them. CDR3 size: 15 residues. In germline, CDR1 is SGHTA, CDR2 FQGNSA. The CDR3 protein is CASRIRAAIGREQFF. CDR3 bases: TGTGCCAGCAGGATAAGAGCGGCGATAGGGCGAGAGCAGTTCTTC.

This chain links TRBV12-5 with TRBJ1-1, with D possibly matching TRBD1 (6 bases). CDR1 and CDR2 from the germline V gene are LGHNT and FRNRAP. V lost 5 bases and J 1 base, leaving 14 bases between the germline ends. There are 15 residues in the CDR3. CDR3 coding DNA: TGTGCTAGTGGTCCCTCTGGGGGGGCGAACACTGAAGCTTTCTTT. Its translation: CASGPSGGANTEAFF.

The chain recombines TRBV11-2 with TRBJ1-5; D may be TRBD1 (5 bases). The V end lost 2 bases, the J end lost 7 bases, and 15 bases lay between the germline ends. Per the germline V gene, CDR1 is SGHAT and CDR2 is FQNNGV. This CDR3 has 15 residues. CDR3 sequence reads: CASSLSAGREQPQHF. In nucleotides, the CDR3 is TGTGCCAGCAGCTTATCCGCAGGGAGGGAACAGCCCCAGCATTTT.

The chain links TRBV7-9 to TRBJ1-2; 8 bases match TRBD1. Unmatched junction bases numbered 14, after V lost 3 bases and J lost 8 bases. Germline CDR1 and CDR2: SEHNR and FQNEAQ (reference sequence). The CDR3 runs to 16 residues. The CDR3 here is CASSLGLTGDLGGYTF. The CDR3 coding sequence is TGTGCCAGCAGCTTGGGCTTGACAGGGGACTTAGGAGGCTACACCTTC.